This TCR beta chain stems from a study of T cells in Graves' hyperthyroidism and ophthalmopathy. In regard to this clonotype: A much larger clone differs by one base, so this may be a read error.

Trimming took 6 bases from V and 2 from J, leaving 15 bases between them. Germline CDR1 and CDR2: SGHTA and FQGNSA. The CDR3 contains 15 residues. Diagnostic decisions used clinical symptoms, serum thyroxine and TRAb, thyroid ultrasound and orbital computed tomography. What was amplified from RNA transcripts were TCR beta CDR3 regions. An initial round of RT-PCR targeting the TCR CDR3 relied on the HTBI primer set. TCRdb used MiXCR to reprocess the multiplex PCR reads, holding one entry per CDR3 protein. Among about 290,000 distinct CDR3 sequences listed, approximately 12% were seen once. Sample: blood. The TCR originated in a woman in her twenties or thirties with Graves' hyperthyroidism that later progressed to Graves' ophthalmopathy. This chain links TRBV7-2 with TRBJ2-3; perhaps TRBD2 as D (5 bases). CDR3 coding DNA: TGTGCCAGCAGTCCCCCCGGACTCCACACAGATACGCAGTATTTT. It yields the protein CASSPPGLHTDTQYF. The entire variable domain, with the rest obtained from reference TRBV7-2 and TRBJ2-3, is as follows: GAGVSQSPSNKVTEKGKDVELRCDPISGHTALYWYRQSLGQGLEFLIYFQGNSAPDKSGLPSDRFSAERTGGSVSTLTIQRTQQEDSAVYLCASSPPGLHTDTQYFGPGTRLTVL.